A selection of T cell receptor beta chains follows, all from one sample in a study of T cells after yellow fever vaccination. TCRdb independently ran MiXCR on the 5' RACE reads; one entry per CDR3 protein. In the table there are approximately 600,000 distinct CDR3 sequences, over 9% of which are singletons. The specimen was PBMCs, collected on the day of the yellow fever booster vaccination. These receptors were obtained from a man aged 25 to 45 who received the YFV17D yellow fever vaccine. Both conserved end residues are part of each CDR3. D genes are given only for firm matches. Rows give clone size only sometimes, using once, few, many, or a class for an expanded clone.

CDR3 protein: CSARPVNQPQHF
CDR3 DNA: TGCAGTGCTCGACCCGTTAATCAGCCCCAGCATTTT
V gene: TRBV20-1
D gene: NA
J gene: TRBJ1-5
clone size: NA

CDR3 protein: CASSPPQGFEQFF
CDR3 DNA: TGTGCCAGCTCACCACCGCAGGGGTTTGAGCAGTTCTTC
V gene: TRBV18
D gene: NA
J gene: TRBJ2-1
clone size: NA

CDR3 protein: CASSKTWASGPYNEQFF
CDR3 DNA: TGTGCCAGCAGCAAAACTTGGGCTAGCGGGCCTTACAATGAGCAGTTCTTC
V gene: TRBV21-1
D gene: NA
J gene: TRBJ2-1
clone size: NA

CDR3 protein: CASSSQGAPSGQPQHF
CDR3 DNA: TGTGCCAGCAGCTCACAGGGGGCCCCTTCCGGGCAGCCCCAGCATTTT
V gene: TRBV4-2
D gene: TRBD1
J gene: TRBJ1-5
clone size: NA

CDR3 protein: CSAPRLAGGEGTQYF
CDR3 DNA: TGCAGCGCACCGCGTCTAGCGGGGGGGGAGGGTACGCAGTATTTT
V gene: TRBV20-1
D gene: TRBD2
J gene: TRBJ2-3
clone size: NA

CDR3 protein: CSASNPRGDNEQFF
CDR3 DNA: TGCAGTGCTAGCAACCCCCGAGGGGACAATGAGCAGTTCTTC
V gene: TRBV20-1
D gene: NA
J gene: TRBJ2-1
clone size: few

CDR3 protein: CASSLRGDATYNEQFF
CDR3 DNA: TGTGCCAGCAGCTTAAGGGGGGACGCAACCTACAATGAGCAGTTCTTC
V gene: TRBV7-3
D gene: NA
J gene: TRBJ2-1
clone size: few

CDR3 protein: CASSARLAPHNEQFF
CDR3 DNA: TGTGCCAGTAGTGCACGACTAGCTCCGCACAATGAGCAGTTCTTC
V gene: TRBV19
D gene: TRBD2
J gene: TRBJ2-1
clone size: NA

CDR3 protein: CASSLALVNEQFF
CDR3 DNA: TGTGCCAGCAGCTTAGCGTTAGTCAATGAGCAGTTCTTC
V gene: TRBV7-9
D gene: NA
J gene: TRBJ2-1
clone size: few

CDR3 protein: CASSLPRDQETQYF
CDR3 DNA: TGTGCCAGCAGCCTCCCACGGGACCAAGAGACCCAGTACTTC
V gene: TRBV5-5
D gene: NA
J gene: TRBJ2-5
clone size: NA

CDR3 protein: CASSQIAGGELFF
CDR3 DNA: TGCGCCAGCAGCCAGATTGCGGGCGGGGAGCTGTTTTTT
V gene: TRBV4-1
D gene: NA
J gene: TRBJ2-2
clone size: few

CDR3 protein: CSVEEGGETQYF
CDR3 DNA: TGCAGCGTTGAGGAAGGGGGAGAGACCCAGTACTTC
V gene: TRBV29-1
D gene: NA
J gene: TRBJ2-5
clone size: many

CDR3 protein: CASSLGTAGGIYNEQFF
CDR3 DNA: TGTGCCAGCAGCTTGGGGACAGCGGGAGGGATCTACAATGAGCAGTTCTTC
V gene: TRBV7-2
D gene: TRBD2
J gene: TRBJ2-1
clone size: few

CDR3 protein: CSAQGAGQASEQYF
CDR3 DNA: TGCAGTGCCCAAGGTGCAGGGCAGGCGTCCGAGCAGTACTTC
V gene: TRBV20-1
D gene: NA
J gene: TRBJ2-7
clone size: few

CDR3 protein: CASSSPTVQSETQYF
CDR3 DNA: TGTGCCAGCAGCTCCCCAACCGTTCAGTCAGAGACCCAGTACTTC
V gene: TRBV7-2
D gene: NA
J gene: TRBJ2-5
clone size: few

CDR3 protein: CSALRGGRNTEAFF
CDR3 DNA: TGCAGTGCTCTCCGGGGGGGAAGGAACACTGAAGCTTTCTTT
V gene: TRBV20-1
D gene: NA
J gene: TRBJ1-1
clone size: few

CDR3 protein: CASKKAFF
CDR3 DNA: TGTGCCAGCAAGAAAGCTTTCTTT
V gene: TRBV27
D gene: NA
J gene: TRBJ1-1
clone size: few

CDR3 protein: CSAIPPRGSTDTQYF
CDR3 DNA: TGCAGTGCTATCCCCCCCAGGGGGAGCACAGATACGCAGTATTTT
V gene: TRBV20-1
D gene: TRBD1
J gene: TRBJ2-3
clone size: few

CDR3 protein: CASSQTRVKTNEQFF
CDR3 DNA: TGTGCCAGCAGCCAGACCAGGGTCAAGACCAATGAGCAGTTCTTC
V gene: TRBV3-1
D gene: NA
J gene: TRBJ2-1
clone size: NA

CDR3 protein: CASSFGQGGRETQYF
CDR3 DNA: TGTGCCAGCAGTTTTGGACAGGGGGGTCGAGAGACCCAGTACTTC
V gene: TRBV28
D gene: TRBD1
J gene: TRBJ2-5
clone size: NA

CDR3 protein: CASSFGAGEQYF
CDR3 DNA: TGTGCCAGCAGTTTTGGGGCAGGCGAGCAGTACTTC
V gene: TRBV12-3/TRBV12-4
D gene: NA
J gene: TRBJ2-7
clone size: many

CDR3 protein: CASSFGYNEQFF
CDR3 DNA: TGTGCCAGCAGCTTCGGGTACAATGAGCAGTTCTTC
V gene: TRBV27
D gene: NA
J gene: TRBJ2-1
clone size: many

CDR3 protein: CASSFINRITSGANVLTF
CDR3 DNA: TGTGCCAGCAGCTTCATTAACAGAATAACCTCTGGGGCCAACGTCCTGACTTTC
V gene: TRBV7-8
D gene: NA
J gene: TRBJ2-6
clone size: NA